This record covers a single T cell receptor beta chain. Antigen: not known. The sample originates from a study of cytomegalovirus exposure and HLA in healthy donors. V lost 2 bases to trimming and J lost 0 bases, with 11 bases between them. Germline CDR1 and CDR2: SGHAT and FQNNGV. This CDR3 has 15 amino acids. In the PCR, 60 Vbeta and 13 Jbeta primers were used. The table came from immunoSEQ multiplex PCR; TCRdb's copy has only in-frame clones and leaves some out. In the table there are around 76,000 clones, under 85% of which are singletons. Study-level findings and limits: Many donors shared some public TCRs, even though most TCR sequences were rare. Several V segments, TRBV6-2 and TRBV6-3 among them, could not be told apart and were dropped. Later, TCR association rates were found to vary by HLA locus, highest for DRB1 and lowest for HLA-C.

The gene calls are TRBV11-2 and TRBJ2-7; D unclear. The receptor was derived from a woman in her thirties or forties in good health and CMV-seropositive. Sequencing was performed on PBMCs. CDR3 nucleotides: TGTGCCAGCAGCTTATTAAGAGGTAACTCCTACGAGCAGTACTTC. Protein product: CASSLLRGNSYEQYF.